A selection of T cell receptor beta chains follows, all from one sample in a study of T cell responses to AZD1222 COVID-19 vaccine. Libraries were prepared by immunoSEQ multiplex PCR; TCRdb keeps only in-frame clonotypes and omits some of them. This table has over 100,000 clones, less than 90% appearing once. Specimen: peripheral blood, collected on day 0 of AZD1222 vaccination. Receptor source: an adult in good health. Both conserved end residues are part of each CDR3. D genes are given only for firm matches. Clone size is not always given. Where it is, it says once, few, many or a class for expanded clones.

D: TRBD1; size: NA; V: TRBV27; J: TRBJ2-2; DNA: TGTGCCAGCAGGCGACAGGGGGAAGGCACCGGGGAGCTGTTTTTT; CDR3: CASRRQGEGTGELFF
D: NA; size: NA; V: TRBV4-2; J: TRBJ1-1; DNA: TGTGCCAGCAGCCTCAATACAGGGTACACTGAAGCTTTCTTT; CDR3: CASSLNTGYTEAFF
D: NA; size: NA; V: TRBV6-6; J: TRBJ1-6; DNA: TGTGCCAGCAGTTACGTACTGGGTGATAATTCACCCCTCCACTTT; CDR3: CASSYVLGDNSPLHF
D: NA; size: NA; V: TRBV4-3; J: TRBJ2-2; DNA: TGCGCCAGCAGCCAAGATTACGGCACCGGGGAGCTGTTTTTT; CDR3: CASSQDYGTGELFF
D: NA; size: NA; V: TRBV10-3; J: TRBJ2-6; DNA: TGTGCCATCAGTGAGTCGAGGGGGGGATCTGGGGCCAACGTCCTGACTTTC; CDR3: CAISESRGGSGANVLTF
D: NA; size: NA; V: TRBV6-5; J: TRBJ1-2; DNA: TGTGCCAGCAGTTTAGAAACCAGCGGCTACACCTTC; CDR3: CASSLETSGYTF
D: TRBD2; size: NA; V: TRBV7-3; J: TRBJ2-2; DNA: TGTGCCAGCAGCTTAGGGAGGGAGGCTGCCGGGGAGCTGTTTTTT; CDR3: CASSLGREAAGELFF
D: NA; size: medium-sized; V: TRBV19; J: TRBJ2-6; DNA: TGTGCCAGTAGCCTTGGCTCTTCTGGGGCCAACGTCCTGACTTTC; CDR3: CASSLGSSGANVLTF
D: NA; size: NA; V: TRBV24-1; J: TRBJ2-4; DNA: TGTGCCCCGAGCCAGGACGTCCTAGCCAAAAACATTCAGTACTTC; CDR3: CAPSQDVLAKNIQYF
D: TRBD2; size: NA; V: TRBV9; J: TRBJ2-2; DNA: TGTGCCAGCAGCGTCGGACTAGCGGGAGCGGTCGGGGAGCTGTTTTTT; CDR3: CASSVGLAGAVGELFF
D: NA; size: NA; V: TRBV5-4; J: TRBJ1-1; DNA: TGTGCCAGCAGCAAAACAGGGGAAGCTTTCTTT; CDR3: CASSKTGEAFF
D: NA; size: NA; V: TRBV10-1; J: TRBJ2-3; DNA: TGCGCCAGCAGTAGAGGGGTTGGGGAAACAGATACGCAGTATTTT; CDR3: CASSRGVGETDTQYF
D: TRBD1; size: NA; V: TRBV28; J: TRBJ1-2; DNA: TGTGCCAGCAGTACCTCAGGGGGCGCATCTAACTATGGCTACACCTTC; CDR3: CASSTSGGASNYGYTF
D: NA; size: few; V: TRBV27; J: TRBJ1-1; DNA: TGTGCCAGCAGTTTATCCAGTAGCAGGGGTGAAGCTTTCTTT; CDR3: CASSLSSSRGEAFF
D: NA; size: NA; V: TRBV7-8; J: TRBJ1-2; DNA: TGTGCCAGCAGCAACGACAGGAACTATGGCTACACCTTC; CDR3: CASSNDRNYGYTF
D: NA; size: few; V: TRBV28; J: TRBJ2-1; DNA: TGTGCCAGCAGTTTGTTGATGGGAGAGAAGTTCTTC; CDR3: CASSLLMGEKFF
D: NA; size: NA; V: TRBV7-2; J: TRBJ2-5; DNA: TGTGCCAGCAGCTCGCGGGGGACACAAGAGACCCAGTACTTC; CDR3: CASSSRGTQETQYF
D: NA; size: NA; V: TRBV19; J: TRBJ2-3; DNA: TGTGCCAGTAAACCCCAAAGGGCCTTAAATACGCAGTATTTT; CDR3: CASKPQRALNTQYF
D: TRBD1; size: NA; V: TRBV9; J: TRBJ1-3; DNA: TGTGCCAGCAGCGTAGGGCCCCCCGGACAGGGTACTGGAAACACCATATATTTT; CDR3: CASSVGPPGQGTGNTIYF
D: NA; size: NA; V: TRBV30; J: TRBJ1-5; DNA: TGTGCCTGGAGTGGGGGCATTTATCAGCCCCAGCATTTT; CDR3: CAWSGGIYQPQHF
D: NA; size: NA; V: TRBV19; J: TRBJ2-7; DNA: TGTGCCAGTAGTATACAGGATTCTATGACCTACGAGCAGTACTTC; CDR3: CASSIQDSMTYEQYF
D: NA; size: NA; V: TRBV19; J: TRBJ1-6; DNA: TGTGCCAGTAGTATGGCGGGGGACTATAATTCACCCCTCCACTTT; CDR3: CASSMAGDYNSPLHF
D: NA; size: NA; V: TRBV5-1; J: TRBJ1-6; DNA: TGCGCCAGCAGCTTGGAGGAGGGTAGTAATTCACCCCTCCACTTT; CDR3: CASSLEEGSNSPLHF
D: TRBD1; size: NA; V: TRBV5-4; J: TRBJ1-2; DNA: TGTGCCAGCAGCTTGGCCGGGACAGCGTATGGCTACACCTTC; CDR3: CASSLAGTAYGYTF
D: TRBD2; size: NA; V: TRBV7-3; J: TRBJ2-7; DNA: TGTGCCAGCAGCTTAGGGGAGCGGGAGAAGCAGTACTTC; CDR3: CASSLGEREKQYF
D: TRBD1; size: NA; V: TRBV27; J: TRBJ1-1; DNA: TGTGCCAGCAACACCAGGGGGCGCGGCACTGAAGCTTTCTTT; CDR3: CASNTRGRGTEAFF
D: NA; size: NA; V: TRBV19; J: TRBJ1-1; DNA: TGTGCCAGTAGGGCTAACACTGAAGCTTTCTTT; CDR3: CASRANTEAFF
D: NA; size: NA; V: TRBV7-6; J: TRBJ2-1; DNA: TGTGCCAGCAGGCGGATGGGGGGTTCGAGAACCTACAATGAGCAGTTCTTC; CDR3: CASRRMGGSRTYNEQFF
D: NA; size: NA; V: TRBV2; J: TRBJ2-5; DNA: TGTGCCAGCAGTGGACTAGTGGGGCGGGAGACCCAGTACTTC; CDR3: CASSGLVGRETQYF
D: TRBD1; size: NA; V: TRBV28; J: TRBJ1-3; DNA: TGTGCCAGCAGTTTCCCTAGGGACAGTAACACCATATATTTT; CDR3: CASSFPRDSNTIYF